Listed here is a single T cell receptor beta chain. Antigen specificity is unknown. The record originates from a study of cytomegalovirus exposure and HLA in healthy donors. Background on the study: An earlier analysis identified under 130 million unique TCR beta sequences in about 200 million T cells.

Study-wide results and caveats: Analyzed later, association rates of TCRs varied across HLA loci, with DRB1 most and HLA-C fewest. High specificity and sensitivity for cytomegalovirus status were reported for the classifier.

The trim removed 1 base at V and 1 base at J, leaving 10 bases unmatched. Germline CDR1 reads MNHNS; CDR2 reads SASEGT. The length of the CDR3 is 18 residues. PCR involved 60 Vbeta and 13 Jbeta primers. Repertoires were generated with immunoSEQ multiplex PCR, while TCRdb's copy carries only in-frame clones and drops some. The table includes fewer than 200,000 clones, approximately 80% detected once. Sequences were obtained from PBMCs. The chain is built from TRBV6-1 and TRBJ2-7; 10 positions agree with TRBD1. This receptor was obtained from a woman under 30 in good health and CMV-seronegative. The CDR3 nucleotides are TGTGCCAGCAGTGAAGGGGGGACAGGGGCTCATCATTCCTACGAGCAGTACTTC. Translating gives CASSEGGTGAHHSYEQYF.